This TCR beta chain was obtained from a study of T cell changes during pregnancy in multiple sclerosis. Produced via immunoSEQ multiplex PCR; TCRdb's table is partial and in-frame only. This sample yields some 77,000 clones, of which approximately 90% are seen a single time; approximately 2.1% belongs to the top ten. CDR1 and CDR2 (germline): MNHEY, SVGAGI. This CDR3 has 15 amino acids. Trimming removed 6 bases from V and 5 bases from J; junction bases left unmatched: 6. V is TRBV6-5 and J is TRBJ2-3; 12 bases map to TRBD1. This receptor was obtained from a female donor in good health, enrolled as a control in a pregnancy study. The sequences come from peripheral blood, collected in the second trimester of pregnancy. CDR3 in DNA: TGTGCCAGCAGAGTCCGGGACAGGGGGCAAGATACGCAGTATTTT. Its translation: CASRVRDRGQDTQYF.